These 29 T cell receptor beta chains originate from one sample sequenced in a study of blood T cell repertoires in COVID-19. Produced via immunoSEQ multiplex PCR; TCRdb's table is partial and in-frame only. The data contain around 360,000 clones, about 89% of them singletons. The sequenced material came from PBMCs or T cells enriched from blood (not recorded which). The origin of the receptors is a man aged 35 to 55 in a cohort exposed to, infected with or recovered from COVID-19 (not recorded which).

The J gene is TRBJ2-6, the V gene TRBV5-4, with D possibly TRBD1 on 6 matching bases. The CDR3 sequence is 16 residues long. Trimming shortened V by 4 bases and J by 0 bases, and 11 bases separated the two germline ends. Germline V gene lookup returns CDR1 SGHNT and CDR2 YYREEE (reference sequence). The DNA of the CDR3 is TGTGCCAGCAGCCGGACAGTCAGCTCTGGGGCCAACGTCCTGACTTTC. Encoded protein: CASSRTVSSGANVLTF.

V and J are TRBV18 and TRBJ2-7, with 12 bases matching TRBD2. CDR3 size: 15 residues. V lost 6 bases, J lost 4 bases, and 7 bases stayed unmatched. Germline assignment: CDR1 KGHSH and CDR2 LQKENI. CDR3 in amino acids: CASSPPSGRVYEQYF. CDR3 in DNA: TGTGCCAGCTCCCCTCCTAGCGGGAGGGTGTACGAGCAGTACTTC. The full variable domain, completed using reference TRBV18 and TRBJ2-7, is NAGVMQNPRHLVRRRGQEARLRCSPMKGHSHVYWYRQLPEEGLKFMVYLQKENIIDESGMPKERFSAEFPKEGPSILRIQQVVRGDSAAYFCASSPPSGRVYEQYFGPGTRLTVT.

The chain combines TRBV28 with TRBJ2-7; possible D gene TRBD2, 5 bases. The CDR3 length is 15 residues. V lost 4 bases and J lost 2, with 15 bases in between. CDR1 MDHEN and CDR2 SYDVKM come from the germline V gene. CDR3 DNA: TGTGCCAGCAGTTCGGGGTTTAGCCCTACCTACGAGCAGTACTTC. This translates into CASSSGFSPTYEQYF.

This chain uses TRBV7-9 with TRBJ2-5; 10 bases agree with TRBD1. V shed 5 bases and J 2 bases; nucleotides not matched to a gene: 8. Germline assignment: CDR1 SEHNR and CDR2 FQNEAQ (reference sequence). The CDR3 contains 16 residues. The CDR3 protein is CASSERDRGAQETQYF. The CDR3 coding sequence is TGTGCCAGCAGCGAGCGGGACAGGGGTGCGCAAGAGACCCAGTACTTC.

J is TRBJ1-1 and V is TRBV18; 8 positions match TRBD1. Germline-derived CDR1 and CDR2 are KGHSH and LQKENI. V trimming: 6 bases; J trimming: 6 bases; junction bases outside the gene matches: 3. The CDR3 consists of 12 residues. CDR3 DNA: TGTGCCAGCTCCGACAGGGGCGCTGAAGCTTTCTTT. The encoded protein is CASSDRGAEAFF.

The chain couples TRBV15 to TRBJ2-1; 16 bases match TRBD2. The germline V gene encodes CDR1 LNHNV and CDR2 YYDKDF (reference sequence). The CDR3 sequence is 20 residues long. V was clipped by 8 bases and J by 3 bases; unmatched bases: 16. The CDR3 coding sequence is TGTGCCACCCGACGCCCAACCGGGACTAGCGGGAGGGCCGGCTACAATGAGCAGTTCTTC. Encoded protein: CATRRPTGTSGRAGYNEQFF.

The gene calls are TRBV10-2 and TRBJ2-4; TRBD1 aligns across 11 bases. The CDR3 consists of 15 residues. The junction had 6 bases not matched to a gene; V was cut back by 2 bases and J by 9 bases. Germline V gives CDR1 WSHSY, CDR2 SAAADI. The CDR3 reads CASSEATGTGGIQYF. CDR3 nucleotides: TGCGCCAGCAGTGAGGCTACCGGGACAGGGGGCATTCAGTACTTC.

This chain links TRBV6-5 with TRBJ1-2; perhaps TRBD1 as D (6 bases). With 0 bases removed from V and 8 bases from J, the gap between germline ends came to 13 bases. The CDR3 runs to 14 residues. Germline V gene sequence: CDR1 MNHEY, CDR2 SVGAGI. The CDR3 nucleotides read TGTGCCAGCAGTTACTCTTACAGGGATAAGGGCTACACCTTC. Its protein is CASSYSYRDKGYTF.

In this sample, this clone turned up once. The same CDR3 also results from other DNA sequences found in this sample. The DNA for the CDR3 is TGCAGTGCTAGAATTATGTATGAGCAGTACTTC. This encodes CSARIMYEQYF. The gene calls are TRBV20-1 and TRBJ2-7; D ambiguous. With 2 bases removed from V and 7 bases from J, the gap between germline ends came to 9 bases. The CDR3 consists of 11 residues. CDR1 and CDR2 from the germline V gene are DFQATT and SNEGSKA (reference sequence).

The chain recombines TRBV6-5 with TRBJ2-7; D is uncertain. The CDR3 covers 15 residues. The V end lost 6 bases, the J end lost 1 base, and 16 bases lay between the germline ends. The germline gives CDR1 MNHEY, CDR2 SVGAGI. The CDR3 spells CASSPRGIISYEQYF. CDR3 DNA sequence: TGTGCCAGCAGCCCAAGAGGCATCATTTCCTACGAGCAGTACTTC.

The chain has TRBV5-1 and TRBJ1-2, with D maybe TRBD1 (5 bases). Per germline, CDR1 SGHRS and CDR2 YFSETQ. This CDR3 comprises 15 residues. V lost 4 bases to trimming and J lost 0 bases, with 13 bases between them. The CDR3 DNA reads TGCGCCAGCAGCCTGAACACAGGACCTAACTATGGCTACACCTTC. Its translation: CASSLNTGPNYGYTF. The full variable domain, in which reference TRBV5-1 and TRBJ1-2 provide the parts outside the CDR3, is KAGVTQTPRYLIKTRGQQVTLSCSPISGHRSVSWYQQTPGQGLQFLFEYFSETQRNKGNFPGRFSGRQFSNSRSEMNVSTLELGDSALYLCASSLNTGPNYGYTFGSGTRLTVV.

The chain combines TRBV2 with TRBJ2-1; 13 positions match TRBD2. This CDR3 contains 20 residues. CDR1 SNHLY and CDR2 FYNNEI come from the germline V gene. The ends lost 3 bases at V and 8 bases at J; junction bases unmatched: 19. CDR3 coding DNA: TGTGCCAGCAGTGAGCATGACGGGACTAGCGGGAAACCTCAGGCATATGAGCAGTTCTTC. Its translation is CASSEHDGTSGKPQAYEQFF.

This clone has just a few counts. This specimen includes other DNA sequences encoding the same CDR3. CDR3 nucleotides: TGTGCCAGCAGCCTAGGGACAGGGGATAGGGAGACCCAGTACTTC. It specifies CASSLGTGDRETQYF. The rearrangement links TRBV11-2 to TRBJ2-5, with 10 bases aligning to TRBD1. Germline V gene sequence: CDR1 SGHAT, CDR2 FQNNGV. The V and J ends lost 5 bases and 5 bases, in that order; junction bases with no gene match: 8. This CDR3 spans 15 amino acids.

This chain links TRBV5-1 with TRBJ2-1; the match to TRBD2 covers 8 bases. CDR3 length equals 13 residues. CDR1 and CDR2 from the germline V gene are SGHRS and YFSETQ. V lost 3 bases, J lost 6 bases, and 2 bases stayed unmatched. CDR3 sequence reads: CASSSGTSNEQFF. CDR3 sequence (DNA): TGCGCCAGCAGCTCGGGGACTAGCAATGAGCAGTTCTTC.

This chain connects TRBV5-1 to TRBJ2-7; 16 bases fit TRBD2. The junction had 21 bases not matched to a gene; V was cut back by 6 bases and J by 6 bases. The CDR3 consists of 20 residues. CDR1 and CDR2 (germline): SGHRS, YFSETQ. CDR3: CASTAARPGLAGGGLGEQYF. In DNA form, the CDR3 reads TGCGCCAGCACCGCAGCCCGTCCGGGACTAGCGGGAGGGGGGCTGGGCGAGCAGTACTTC.

V and J are TRBV23-1 and TRBJ2-2; TRBD2 agrees at 9 bases. TRBV23-1 is an ORF; its function is uncertain. The CDR3 spans 16 residues. V lost 5 bases to trimming and J lost 1 base; unmatched junction nucleotides: 5. Written as DNA, the CDR3 is TGCGCCAGCAGTTTCATGACTAGCGGGAACACCGGGGAGCTGTTTTTT. It codes for CASSFMTSGNTGELFF.

This sequence joins TRBV24-1 and TRBJ2-4; possible D gene TRBD1, 5 bases. The CDR3 covers 15 residues. Germline V gives CDR1 KGHDR, CDR2 SFDVKD. V was clipped by 3 bases and J by 0 bases, with 8 bases between them. CDR3 DNA: TGTGCCACCAGTGATCCCAGGGTAGCCAAAAACATTCAGTACTTC. It encodes CATSDPRVAKNIQYF.

This clone appeared a single time. The chain carries TRBV29-1 and TRBJ2-7; TRBD1 matches at 9 bases. In germline, CDR1 is SQVTM, CDR2 ANQGSEA. J gave up 2 bases and V 6 bases, and 11 bases lay outside the gene matches. The CDR3 is 15 amino acids. CDR3 coding DNA: TGCAGCGTCCTTGACAGGGGGACCATTCCCTACGAGCAGTACTTC. This encodes CSVLDRGTIPYEQYF.

The table lists this clone with a count of one. The chain joins TRBV6-1 to TRBJ1-6, with D uncertain. The germline V gene has CDR1 MNHNS and CDR2 SASEGT. Trimming removed 2 bases from V and 7 bases from J, with 15 bases in between. The length of the CDR3 is 16 residues. CDR3 amino acids: CASSEPYGLVNSPLHF. The CDR3 region has the DNA TGTGCCAGCAGTGAACCGTATGGACTAGTCAATTCACCCCTCCACTTT.

For the CDR3, the DNA is TGTGCCAGCAGCCTAAAAGCGGGAGGTCGGTACAATGAGCAGTTCTTC. It translates to CASSLKAGGRYNEQFF. V and J are TRBV3-1 (or the pseudogene TRBV3-2) and TRBJ2-1, with 9 bases matching TRBD2. CDR3 length equals 16 residues. Germline lookup yields CDR1 LGHDT and CDR2 YNNKEL (reference sequence). Trimming removed 4 bases from V and 4 bases from J; junction bases left unmatched: 8.

The V gene is TRBV11-2, the J gene TRBJ1-3, with 7 bases fitting TRBD1. This CDR3 is 15 amino acids long. Per the germline V gene, CDR1 is SGHAT and CDR2 is FQNNGV. Trimming cost V 5 bases and J 0 bases; bases outside gene matches: 4. CDR3 residues: CASSDRTGSGNTIYF. The CDR3 nucleotides read TGTGCCAGCAGCGACCGGACAGGCTCTGGAAACACCATATATTTT.

The chain is built from TRBV5-5 and TRBJ1-4; D might be TRBD1 (5 bases). Germline V gene sequence: CDR1 SGHKS, CDR2 YYEKEE (reference sequence). The CDR3 is 13 amino acids. V was shortened by 3 bases and J by 5 bases, with 8 bases between the two germline ends. In nucleotides, the CDR3 is TGTGCCAGCAGCTACCAGGGAAATGAAAAACTGTTTTTT. Its translation: CASSYQGNEKLFF. Looking up the rest from reference TRBV5-5 and TRBJ1-4 gives the full variable domain: DAGVTQSPTHLIKTRGQQVTLRCSPISGHKSVSWYQQVLGQGPQFIFQYYEKEERGRGNFPDRFSARQFPNYSSELNVNALLLGDSALYLCASSYQGNEKLFFGSGTQLSVL.

The CDR3 reads CASSPTLDRKSYEQYF. The CDR3 nucleotides read TGTGCCAGCAGCCCCACTCTGGACAGGAAGTCCTACGAGCAGTACTTC. The V and J genes are TRBV7-9 and TRBJ2-7, with 7 bases identical to TRBD1. The CDR3 has 16 residues. V trimming: 5 bases; J trimming: 1 base; junction bases outside the gene matches: 11. The germline CDR1 and CDR2 sequences are SEHNR and FQNEAQ (reference sequence).

This clone showed up just a few times. The rearrangement uses TRBV28 and TRBJ2-5, with D possibly being TRBD1 (7 bases). Germline CDR1 and CDR2: MDHEN and SYDVKM. The CDR3 extends over 12 amino acids. V shed 5 bases and J shed 4 bases, with 8 bases lying between them. The CDR3 protein is CASSQGGETQYF. In nucleotides, the CDR3 is TGTGCCAGCAGTCAGGGGGGAGAGACCCAGTACTTC.

V is TRBV4-2 and J is TRBJ2-5; 8 bases agree with TRBD2. Trimming cost V 5 bases and J 1 base; bases outside gene matches: 9. The germline gives CDR1 LGHNA, CDR2 YNFKEQ. The CDR3 runs to 16 residues. The CDR3 DNA follows: TGTGCCAGCAGCGTTGAGATGGGACTAGTCCAAGAGACCCAGTACTTC. Translation: CASSVEMGLVQETQYF.

This clone was picked up one time. This chain joins TRBV11-2 and TRBJ1-4, with TRBD1 as a possible D gene (6 bases). The V gene lost 1 base and the J gene lost 8 bases, with 14 bases spanning the gap. The germline V gene encodes CDR1 SGHAT and CDR2 FQNNGV. The CDR3 runs 15 residues. This CDR3 is CASSLGRGYIEKLFF. CDR3 nucleotides: TGTGCCAGCAGCTTAGGCAGGGGTTACATAGAAAAACTGTTTTTT.

The rearrangement links TRBV30 to TRBJ2-3; 10 nucleotides agree with TRBD2. The CDR3 has 15 residues. J gave up 5 bases and V 4 bases, and 9 bases lay outside the gene matches. Germline CDR1 and CDR2: GTSNPN and SVGIG (reference sequence). Written as DNA, the CDR3 is TGTGCCTGGACGGGACTAGCGTCACCCGGAGATACGCAGTATTTT. It specifies CAWTGLASPGDTQYF.

J is TRBJ2-5 and V is TRBV3-1 (or the pseudogene TRBV3-2); 12 bases fit TRBD2. This CDR3 is built from 14 residues. J was trimmed by 5 bases and V by 9 bases; bases with no gene match: 7. In germline, CDR1 is LGHDT, CDR2 YNNKEL (reference sequence). CDR3 region: CASLAGGPRETQYF. For the CDR3, the DNA is TGTGCCAGTCTAGCGGGAGGGCCACGTGAGACCCAGTACTTC.

The rearrangement uses TRBV5-1 and TRBJ2-3, with TRBD2 matching over 11 bases. The CDR3 is made up of 16 amino acids. J gave up 0 bases and V 0 bases, and 0 bases lay outside the gene matches. The germline V gene has CDR1 SGHRS and CDR2 YFSETQ. Here the CDR3 reads CASSLVAGGSTDTQYF. The CDR3 bases are TGCGCCAGCAGCTTGGTAGCGGGAGGGAGCACAGATACGCAGTATTTT.